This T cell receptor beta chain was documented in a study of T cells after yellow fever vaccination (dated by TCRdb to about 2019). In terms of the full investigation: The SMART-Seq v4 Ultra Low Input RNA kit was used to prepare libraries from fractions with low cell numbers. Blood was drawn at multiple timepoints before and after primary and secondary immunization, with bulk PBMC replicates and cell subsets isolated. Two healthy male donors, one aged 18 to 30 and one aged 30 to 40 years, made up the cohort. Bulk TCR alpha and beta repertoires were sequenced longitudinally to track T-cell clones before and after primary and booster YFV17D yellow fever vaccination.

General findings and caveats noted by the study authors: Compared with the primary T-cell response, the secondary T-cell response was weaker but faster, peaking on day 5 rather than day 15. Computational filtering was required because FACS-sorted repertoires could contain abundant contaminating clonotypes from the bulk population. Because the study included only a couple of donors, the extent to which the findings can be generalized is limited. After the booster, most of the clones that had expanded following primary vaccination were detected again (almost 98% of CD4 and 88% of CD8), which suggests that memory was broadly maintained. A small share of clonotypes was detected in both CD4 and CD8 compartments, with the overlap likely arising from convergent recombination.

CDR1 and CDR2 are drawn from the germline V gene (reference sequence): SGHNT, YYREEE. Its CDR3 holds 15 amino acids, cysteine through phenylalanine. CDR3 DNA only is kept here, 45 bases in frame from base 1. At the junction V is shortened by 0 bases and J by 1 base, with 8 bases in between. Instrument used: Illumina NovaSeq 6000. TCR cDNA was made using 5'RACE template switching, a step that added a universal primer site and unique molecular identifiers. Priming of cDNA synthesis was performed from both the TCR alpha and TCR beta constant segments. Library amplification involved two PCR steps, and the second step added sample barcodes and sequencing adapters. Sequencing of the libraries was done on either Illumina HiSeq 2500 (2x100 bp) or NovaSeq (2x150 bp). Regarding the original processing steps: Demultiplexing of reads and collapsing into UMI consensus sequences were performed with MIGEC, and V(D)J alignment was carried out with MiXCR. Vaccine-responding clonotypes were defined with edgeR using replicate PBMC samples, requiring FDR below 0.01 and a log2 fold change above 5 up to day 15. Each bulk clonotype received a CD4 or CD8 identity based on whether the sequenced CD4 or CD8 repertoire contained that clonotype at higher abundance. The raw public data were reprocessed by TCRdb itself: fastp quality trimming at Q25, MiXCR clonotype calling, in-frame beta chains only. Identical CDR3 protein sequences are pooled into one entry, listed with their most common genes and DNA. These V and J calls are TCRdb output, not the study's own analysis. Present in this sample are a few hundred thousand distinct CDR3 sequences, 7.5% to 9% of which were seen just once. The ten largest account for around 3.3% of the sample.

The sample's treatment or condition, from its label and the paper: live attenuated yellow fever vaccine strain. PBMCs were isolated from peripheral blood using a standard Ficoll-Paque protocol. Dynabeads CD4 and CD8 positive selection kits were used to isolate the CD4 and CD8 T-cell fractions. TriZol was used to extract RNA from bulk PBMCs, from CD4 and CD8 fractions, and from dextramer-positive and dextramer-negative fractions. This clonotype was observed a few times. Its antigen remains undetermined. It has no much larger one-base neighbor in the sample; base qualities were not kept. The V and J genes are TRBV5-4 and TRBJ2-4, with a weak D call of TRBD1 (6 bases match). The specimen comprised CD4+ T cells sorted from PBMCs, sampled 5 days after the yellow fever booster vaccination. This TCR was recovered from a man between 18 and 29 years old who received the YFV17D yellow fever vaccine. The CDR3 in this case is CASSLVGAAKNIQYF. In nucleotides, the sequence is TGTGCCAGCAGCTTGGTGGGGGCCGCCAAAAACATTCAGTACTTC.